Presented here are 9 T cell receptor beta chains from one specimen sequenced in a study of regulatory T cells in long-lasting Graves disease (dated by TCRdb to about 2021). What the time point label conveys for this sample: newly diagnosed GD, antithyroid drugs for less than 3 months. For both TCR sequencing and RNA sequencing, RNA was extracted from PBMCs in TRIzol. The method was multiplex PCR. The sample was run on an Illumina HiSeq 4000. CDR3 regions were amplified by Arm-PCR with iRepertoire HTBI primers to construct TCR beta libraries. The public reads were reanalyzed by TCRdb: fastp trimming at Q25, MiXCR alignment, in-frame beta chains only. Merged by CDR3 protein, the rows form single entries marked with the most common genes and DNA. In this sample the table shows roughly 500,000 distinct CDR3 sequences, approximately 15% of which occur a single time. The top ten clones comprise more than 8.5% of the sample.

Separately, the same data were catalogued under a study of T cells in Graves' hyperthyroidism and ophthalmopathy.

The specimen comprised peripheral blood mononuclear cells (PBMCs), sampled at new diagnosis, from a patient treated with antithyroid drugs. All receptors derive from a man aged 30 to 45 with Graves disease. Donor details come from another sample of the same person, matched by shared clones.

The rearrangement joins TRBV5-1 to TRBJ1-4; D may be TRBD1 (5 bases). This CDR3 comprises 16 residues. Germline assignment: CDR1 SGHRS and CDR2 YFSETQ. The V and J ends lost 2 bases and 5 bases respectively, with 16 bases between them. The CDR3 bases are TGCGCCAGCAGCTTAGAGCCGGGGTCAGGGAATGAAAAACTGTTTTTT. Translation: CASSLEPGSGNEKLFF.

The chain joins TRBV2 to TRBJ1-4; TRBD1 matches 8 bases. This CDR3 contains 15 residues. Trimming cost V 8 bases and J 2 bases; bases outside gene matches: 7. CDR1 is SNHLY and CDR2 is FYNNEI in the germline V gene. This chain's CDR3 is CASGTGSPTNEKLFF. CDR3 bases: TGTGCCAGCGGGACAGGCAGTCCGACTAATGAAAAACTGTTTTTT. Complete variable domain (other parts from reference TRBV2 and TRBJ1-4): EPEVTQTPSHQVTQMGQEVILRCVPISNHLYFYWYRQILGQKVEFLVSFYNNEISEKSEIFDDQFSVERPDGSNFTLKIRSTKLEDSAMYFCASGTGSPTNEKLFFGSGTQLSVL.

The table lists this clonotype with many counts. The CDR3: CASSSYLPASYGYTF. In DNA, the CDR3 is TGTGCCAGCAGCTCTTATCTTCCGGCCTCCTATGGCTACACCTTC. The chain carries TRBV7-2 and TRBJ1-2; D unclear. Germline V gene sequence: CDR1 SGHTA, CDR2 FQGNSA. Trimming stripped 4 bases from V and 4 bases from J, with 16 bases between. This CDR3 has 15 residues.

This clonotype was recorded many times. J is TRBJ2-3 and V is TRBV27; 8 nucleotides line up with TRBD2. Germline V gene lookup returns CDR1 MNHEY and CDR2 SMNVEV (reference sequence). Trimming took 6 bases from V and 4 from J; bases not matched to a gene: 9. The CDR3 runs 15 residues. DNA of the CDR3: TGTGCCAGCAGCCCCGGGACTAGTCTCCCAGATACGCAGTATTTT. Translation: CASSPGTSLPDTQYF.

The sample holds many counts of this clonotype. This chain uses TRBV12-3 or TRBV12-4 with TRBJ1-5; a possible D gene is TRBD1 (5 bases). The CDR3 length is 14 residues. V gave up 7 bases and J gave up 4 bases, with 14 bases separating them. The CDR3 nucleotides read TGTGCCAGCACCCTCGGCAGGGTGAATCAGCCCCAGCATTTT. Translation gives CASTLGRVNQPQHF.

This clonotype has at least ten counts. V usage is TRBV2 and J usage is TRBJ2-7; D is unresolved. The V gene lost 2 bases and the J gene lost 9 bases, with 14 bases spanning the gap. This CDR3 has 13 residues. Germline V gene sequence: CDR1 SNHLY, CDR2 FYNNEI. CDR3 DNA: TGTGCCAGCAGTGAAAGGATGGCCGACGGGCAGTACTTC. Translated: CASSERMADGQYF.

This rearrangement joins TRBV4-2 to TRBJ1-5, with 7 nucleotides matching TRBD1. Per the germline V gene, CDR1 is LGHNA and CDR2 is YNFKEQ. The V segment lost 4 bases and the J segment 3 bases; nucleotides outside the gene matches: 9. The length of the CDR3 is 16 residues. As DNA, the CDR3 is TGTGCCAGCAGCCTGTGGACAGGAAGCGACAATCAGCCCCAGCATTTT. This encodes CASSLWTGSDNQPQHF.

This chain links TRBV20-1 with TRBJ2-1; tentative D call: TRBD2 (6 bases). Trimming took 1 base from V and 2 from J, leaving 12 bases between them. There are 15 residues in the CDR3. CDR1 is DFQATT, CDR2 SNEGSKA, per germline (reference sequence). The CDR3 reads CSARGLDCTYNEQFF. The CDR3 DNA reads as TGCAGTGCTAGAGGACTAGATTGTACCTACAATGAGCAGTTCTTC.

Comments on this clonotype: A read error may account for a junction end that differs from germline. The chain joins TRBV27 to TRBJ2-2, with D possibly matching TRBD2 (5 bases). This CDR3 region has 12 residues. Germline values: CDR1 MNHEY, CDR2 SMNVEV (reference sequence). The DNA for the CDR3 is TGTGCCAGCAGCCTAAACACCGGGGAGCTGCTTTTT. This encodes CASSLNTGELLF.